This TCR beta chain was documented in a study of cytomegalovirus exposure and HLA in healthy donors. J lost 3 bases, V lost 1 base, and 6 bases had no gene match. The germline V gene has CDR1 SGHTA and CDR2 FQGNSA. CDR3 length: 16 residues. The PCR had 60 Vbeta and 13 Jbeta primers. Sequencing used immunoSEQ multiplex PCR; TCRdb keeps in-frame clones, though not all of them. The repertoire holds about 150,000 clones, with about three quarters as singletons. The chain combines TRBV7-2 with TRBJ2-3; 8 bases line up with TRBD1. The sample was PBMCs. This receptor was identified in a male donor in good health and CMV-seronegative. The CDR3 spells CASSLVPGGGTDTQYF. The CDR3 DNA follows: TGTGCCAGCAGCTTAGTACCAGGGGGCGGGACAGATACGCAGTATTTT. The full variable domain, completed using reference TRBV7-2 and TRBJ2-3, is GAGVSQSPSNKVTEKGKDVELRCDPISGHTALYWYRQSLGQGLEFLIYFQGNSAPDKSGLPSDRFSAERTGGSVSTLTIQRTQQEDSAVYLCASSLVPGGGTDTQYFGPGTRLTVL.